This T cell receptor (beta chain) came from a study of identical twins. Study-wide findings and caveats: Donors were not followed over many years; analysis was cross-sectional.

As regards this clonotype: Antigen specificity is unknown.

From the 5' RACE reads, TCRdb called clonotypes with MiXCR, one entry per CDR3 protein. This table holds 600,000 to 850,000 distinct CDR3 sequences, around a sixth found once. The CDR3 runs 15 residues. Looked up from germline, CDR1 is SGDLS and CDR2 is YYNGEE. The junction had 7 bases not matched to a gene; V was cut back by 0 bases and J by 5 bases. In addition, the sample was reused for a study of T cells expressing NK-cell markers. That work adds: In over 5 donors, dominant CD3+CD56+NKG2C+ clonotypes ranked among the top 10 CD8+ clonotypes.

The chain has TRBV9 and TRBJ2-5; 7 bases map to TRBD2. Specimen: PBMCs. The TCR comes from a young woman in good health. This CDR3 is CASSVEAGEGETQYF. DNA for the CDR3: TGTGCCAGCAGCGTAGAGGCGGGAGAGGGGGAGACCCAGTACTTC.